Each of the 5 T cell receptor beta chains below was sequenced from the same sample in a study of CD8 T cells in ankylosing spondylitis. TCRdb reprocessed the 5' RACE reads via MiXCR and lists one record per CDR3 protein. The repertoire holds about 240,000 distinct CDR3 sequences, around 7.8% seen once, with approximately 6.2% in the top ten. Sequenced input: blood, either unsorted or a sorted T cell fraction (not recorded which). The receptors originated from a male donor with ankylosing spondylitis or in good health (not recorded which).

The table lists this clonotype with many counts. The chain combines TRBV20-1 with TRBJ1-4; 10 bases are a match to TRBD1. The CDR3 sequence is 13 residues long. V lost 4 bases to trimming and J lost 8 bases; unmatched junction nucleotides: 4. Germline CDR1 is DFQATT and CDR2 is SNEGSKA (reference sequence). The CDR3 bases are TGCAGTGCTACCGGGACAGGGGAAGAAAAACTGTTTTTT. It translates to CSATGTGEEKLFF.

This clonotype was detected many times. The CDR3 is CASTDGVAGLDTQYF. In DNA form, the CDR3 reads TGTGCCAGTACCGACGGGGTTGCGGGACTAGATACGCAGTATTTT. The chain recombines TRBV19 with TRBJ2-3, with D possibly being TRBD2 (6 bases). Per germline, CDR1 LNHDA and CDR2 SQIVND (reference sequence). V gave up 7 bases and J gave up 5 bases, with 19 bases separating them. The CDR3 consists of 15 residues.

This clonotype occurred many times. The chain is built from TRBV7-9 and TRBJ2-1; TRBD2 matches at 9 bases. Germline values: CDR1 SEHNR, CDR2 FQNEAQ (reference sequence). CDR3 size: 16 residues. V was pared by 5 bases and J by 5 bases, with 10 bases of the junction left unmatched. The CDR3 protein is CASSLRLAGLHNEQFF. The CDR3 DNA reads as TGTGCCAGCAGCCTTCGCCTAGCGGGGCTCCACAATGAGCAGTTCTTC.

This clonotype was counted between two and nine times. The chain joins TRBV5-1 to TRBJ2-6; a possible D gene is TRBD2 (5 bases). CDR1 SGHRS and CDR2 YFSETQ come from the germline V gene. Trimming took off 2 bases at V and 0 bases at J, with 6 bases between the two ends. There are 15 residues in the CDR3. Here the CDR3 DNA reads TGCGCCAGCAGCTTTGGGAGCTCTGGGGCCAACGTCCTGACTTTC. Its translation is CASSFGSSGANVLTF.

This clonotype was found a few times. The chain has TRBV6-2 or TRBV6-3 and TRBJ2-1, with 9 nucleotides matching TRBD1. Germline values: CDR1 MNHEY, CDR2 SVGEGT. The CDR3 has 15 residues. With 6 bases clipped from V and 2 bases from J, the junction kept 5 bases outside the gene matches. CDR3 sequence (DNA): TGTGCCAGCAGCCGACAGGGGGTAGCCTACAATGAGCAGTTCTTC. It specifies CASSRQGVAYNEQFF.